What follows are 24 T cell receptor beta chains derived from one specimen sequenced in a study of T cell responses to AZD1222 COVID-19 vaccine. Produced via immunoSEQ multiplex PCR; TCRdb's table is partial and in-frame only. The table lists about 140,000 clones, more than 85% of them singletons. Specimen: peripheral blood, collected 28 days after the second AZD1222 dose. Source of these receptors: an adult who received the AZD1222 COVID-19 vaccine.

V gene TRBV4-1 combines with J gene TRBJ1-1; possibly TRBD1 for D (5 bases). This CDR3 is 13 amino acids long. Per germline, CDR1 MGHRA and CDR2 YSYEKL. V lost 0 bases, J lost 4 bases, and 6 bases lay in between. In DNA, the CDR3 is TGCGCCAGCAGCCAAGATGGGGGCACTGAAGCTTTCTTT. Amino acid sequence: CASSQDGGTEAFF.

This clone was detected once. The V call is TRBV12-3 or TRBV12-4, the J call TRBJ2-3; D gene ambiguous. The CDR3 consists of 12 residues. V was shortened by 5 bases and J by 0 bases, with 3 bases between the two germline ends. CDR3 DNA sequence: TGTGCCAGCAGTAGGAGCACAGATACGCAGTATTTT. This encodes CASSRSTDTQYF.

The V gene is TRBV11-2, the J gene TRBJ1-4; D gene ambiguous. CDR3 size: 15 residues. Germline V CDR1 and CDR2: SGHAT, FQNNGV. The V end was cut by 1 base, the J end by 7 bases, with 13 bases between. CDR3 region: CASSLGYNNGEKLFF. The CDR3 DNA sequence: TGTGCCAGCAGCTTAGGCTACAATAACGGTGAAAAACTGTTTTTT.

This clone appeared once. The chain has TRBV27 and TRBJ1-2; TRBD1 matches 8 bases. Germline CDR1 is MNHEY and CDR2 is SMNVEV (reference sequence). V was clipped by 3 bases and J by 7 bases; unmatched bases: 4. The CDR3 has 13 residues. As DNA, the CDR3 is TGTGCCAGCAGTTTGTACAGGGGGTCTGGCTACACCTTC. Its protein is CASSLYRGSGYTF.

The chain recombines TRBV12-3 or TRBV12-4 with TRBJ1-1, with TRBD1 as a possible D gene (6 bases). V lost 7 bases and J 4 bases, leaving 13 bases between the germline ends. The CDR3 spans 13 residues. The CDR3 spells CASTLTGSTEAFF. In DNA, the CDR3 is TGTGCCAGCACCCTGACAGGTTCCACTGAAGCTTTCTTT.

The J gene is TRBJ2-2, the V gene TRBV15; 9 bases agree with TRBD1. The junction had 9 bases not matched to a gene; V was cut back by 4 bases and J by 3 bases. This CDR3 contains 17 residues. Germline loops: CDR1 LNHNV, CDR2 YYDKDF (reference sequence). The CDR3 sequence is CATSKNRGRWYTGELFF. In nucleotides, the CDR3 is TGTGCCACCAGCAAAAACAGGGGGCGTTGGTACACCGGGGAGCTGTTTTTT.

The V gene is TRBV5-4, the J gene TRBJ1-2; D not certain. Germline-derived CDR1 and CDR2 are SGHNT and YYREEE (reference sequence). V was cut by 4 bases and J by 2 bases, with 12 bases left in between. The CDR3 is 14 amino acids. The CDR3 sequence is CASSLEHENYGYTF. The CDR3 nucleotides read TGTGCCAGCAGCCTTGAACACGAGAACTATGGCTACACCTTC.

The gene calls are TRBV7-9 and TRBJ1-6; 7 bases map to TRBD1. The CDR3 consists of 14 residues. J gave up 7 bases and V 3 bases, and 3 bases lay outside the gene matches. From germline, CDR1 is SEHNR and CDR2 FQNEAQ (reference sequence). The DNA of the CDR3 is TGTGCCAGCAGCTTGTGGACAGGCAATTCACCCCTCCACTTT. This sequence encodes CASSLWTGNSPLHF.

The rearrangement links TRBV6-5 to TRBJ1-4; D may be TRBD1 (5 bases). In germline, CDR1 is MNHEY, CDR2 SVGAGI. This CDR3 comprises 14 residues. V was shortened by 2 bases and J by 2 bases, with 6 bases between the two germline ends. For the CDR3, the DNA is TGTGCCAGCAGTTACGGGGCTACTAATGAAAAACTGTTTTTT. This codes for CASSYGATNEKLFF.

This clone has just a few counts. The gene calls are TRBV27 and TRBJ2-1; 11 bases agree with TRBD1. Germline V lookup: CDR1 MNHEY, CDR2 SMNVEV (reference sequence). V was pared by 5 bases and J by 2 bases, with 2 bases of the junction left unmatched. The CDR3 spans 15 residues. The CDR3 nucleotides are TGTGCCAGCAGTGTGGGACAGGGGGCCTACAATGAGCAGTTCTTC. Translated, it gives CASSVGQGAYNEQFF.

V and J are TRBV13 and TRBJ2-1; D not resolved. The CDR3 runs 14 residues. Germline V lookup: CDR1 PRHDT, CDR2 FYEKMQ (reference sequence). Trimming removed 3 bases from V and 3 bases from J, with 9 bases in between. The CDR3 region has the DNA TGTGCCAGCAGCTTTAACCCGGGCTACAATGAGCAGTTCTTC. The encoded protein is CASSFNPGYNEQFF.

V usage is TRBV28 and J usage is TRBJ1-2; D not certain. Trimming removed 1 base at V and 8 bases at J, with 8 bases between. Germline-derived CDR1 and CDR2 are MDHEN and SYDVKM. The CDR3 loop spans 12 amino acids. The CDR3, as DNA: TGTGCCAGCAGTTTATCCCCTGGGGGCTACACCTTC. This translates into CASSLSPGGYTF.

The gene calls are TRBV7-8 and TRBJ2-1; weak D call: TRBD1 (5 bases). V was clipped by 0 bases and J by 5 bases, with 11 bases between them. The CDR3 contains 15 residues. Germline lookup yields CDR1 SGHVS and CDR2 FQNEAQ. The DNA of the CDR3 is TGTGCCAGCAGCTTAGCAGGGGTGGGCGACAATGAGCAGTTCTTC. This encodes CASSLAGVGDNEQFF.

There are a few counts of this clone. The chain uses TRBV5-4 and TRBJ2-7; 7 bases align to TRBD2. The V and J ends lost 2 bases and 3 bases, in that order; junction bases with no gene match: 2. This CDR3 is built from 13 residues. Germline CDR1 SGHNT, CDR2 YYREEE (reference sequence). This CDR3 reads CASSFGGSYEQYF. CDR3 coding DNA: TGTGCCAGCAGCTTTGGCGGGAGCTACGAGCAGTACTTC.

This sequence joins TRBV29-1 and TRBJ2-7; D unclear. The CDR3 is 14 amino acids. Germline values: CDR1 SQVTM, CDR2 ANQGSEA. Trimming left V 6 bases short and J 3 bases short, with 18 bases between. The CDR3 nucleotides are TGCAGCGTGATACGGACGAGTGGAATCTACGAGCAGTACTTC. This codes for CSVIRTSGIYEQYF.

The CDR3 DNA reads as TGCAGCGTTGAAGTTAGAAGGGGACACGAGCAGTACTTC. Translated: CSVEVRRGHEQYF. The chain combines TRBV29-1 with TRBJ2-7, with D possibly being TRBD1 or TRBD2 (5 bases each). The V end was cut by 1 base, the J end by 5 bases, with 12 bases between. The germline CDR1 and CDR2 sequences are SQVTM and ANQGSEA. This CDR3 comprises 13 residues.

This clone has a single count. The chain has TRBV5-8 and TRBJ1-3; D gene ambiguous. CDR3 length: 16 amino acids. Trimming cost V 9 bases and J 0 bases, with 19 bases left between them. Germline V gene sequence: CDR1 SGHTS, CDR2 YDEGEE. CDR3 region: CATGTWVRLSGNTIYF. Here the CDR3 DNA reads TGTGCCACCGGAACCTGGGTTCGGCTCTCTGGAAACACCATATATTTT.

The table lists this clone with a few counts. The CDR3 DNA reads TGTGCCAGCAAGAACAGCGCTGCAACTAATGAAAAACTGTTTTTT. Its translation: CASKNSAATNEKLFF. The J gene is TRBJ1-4, the V gene TRBV6-6; D not resolved. Looked up from germline, CDR1 is MNHNY and CDR2 is SVGAGI (reference sequence). V was clipped by 7 bases and J by 0 bases, with 12 bases between them. This CDR3 is 15 amino acids long.

The CDR3 spells CASSLSVGYYGYTF. The CDR3 DNA is TGTGCCAGCAGCCTAAGTGTAGGATACTATGGCTACACCTTC. The rearrangement links TRBV7-2 to TRBJ1-2; D unresolved. V lost 5 bases, J lost 3 bases, and 13 bases lay in between. CDR1 and CDR2 from the germline V gene are SGHTA and FQGNSA. The CDR3 length is 14 residues.

The chain combines TRBV18 with TRBJ2-7; the D gene is possibly TRBD2 (5 bases). The V and J ends lost 2 bases and 2 bases respectively, with 10 bases between them. Per the germline V gene, CDR1 is KGHSH and CDR2 is LQKENI. The CDR3 totals 14 residues. The CDR3 loop reads CASSPRHSAYEQYF. CDR3 coding DNA: TGTGCCAGCTCACCAAGGCATAGCGCCTACGAGCAGTACTTC. The variable domain in full, with the rest retrieved from reference TRBV18 and TRBJ2-7, is NAGVMQNPRHLVRRRGQEARLRCSPMKGHSHVYWYRQLPEEGLKFMVYLQKENIIDESGMPKERFSAEFPKEGPSILRIQQVVRGDSAAYFCASSPRHSAYEQYFGPGTRLTVT.

This chain connects TRBV3-1 (or the pseudogene TRBV3-2) to TRBJ2-7, with D unresolved. Trimming pared 0 bases from V and 4 bases from J, leaving 4 bases between. This CDR3 has 12 residues. CDR1 and CDR2 (germline): LGHDT, YNNKEL (reference sequence). The CDR3 loop reads CASSQDLYEQYF. The CDR3 DNA is TGTGCCAGCAGCCAAGATCTGTACGAGCAGTACTTC.

This clone was counted once. The chain couples TRBV7-9 to TRBJ1-2, with TRBD1 as a possible D gene (6 bases). The germline V gene has CDR1 SEHNR and CDR2 FQNEAQ (reference sequence). CDR3 length: 12 residues. Trimming left V 11 bases short and J 4 bases short, with 14 bases between. The CDR3, as DNA: TGTGCCTCCCCGGACAGTCCCTATGGCTACACCTTC. Its translation is CASPDSPYGYTF.

The V call is TRBV18, the J call TRBJ2-4, with 8 bases identical to TRBD2. CDR1 is KGHSH, CDR2 LQKENI, per germline. Trimming removed 5 bases from V and 9 bases from J; junction bases left unmatched: 9. This CDR3 spans 14 amino acids. CDR3 DNA sequence: TGTGCCAGCTCATCATCGGGACTAGTCAGCATTCAGTACTTC. Protein: CASSSSGLVSIQYF.

The chain links TRBV4-2 to TRBJ1-4, with D perhaps TRBD1 (5 bases). The CDR3 has 17 amino acids. Germline CDR1 LGHNA, CDR2 YNFKEQ. With 0 bases removed from V and 8 bases from J, the gap between germline ends came to 19 bases. CDR3 protein: CASSQELDGGLGEKLFF. Here the CDR3 DNA reads TGTGCCAGCAGCCAAGAGTTGGATGGGGGTTTGGGAGAAAAACTGTTTTTT.